This is a list of T cell receptor beta chains from one sample in a study of T cells in Graves' hyperthyroidism and ophthalmopathy. TCRdb reprocessed the multiplex PCR reads with MiXCR, giving one entry per CDR3 protein. This sample has roughly 300,000 distinct CDR3 sequences, with more than 11% found just once. Sample: blood. These receptors all stem from a woman aged 30 to 39 with Graves' hyperthyroidism. Both conserved end residues are trimmed from each CDR3.

v_gene,CDR3aa
TRBV28,ASSQVSKTTAVGKPQH
TRBV2,ASSERRYEQY
TRBV3-1,ASSQSRAVGPQH
TRBV19,ASTRATDNEQF
TRBV12-3/TRBV12-4,ASSLGTGNGEAF
TRBV12-3/TRBV12-4,ASSLQVGANVLT
TRBV3-1,ASSQILETQY
TRBV6-2/TRBV6-3,ASSQILQGTGNQPQH
TRBV30,AWSPGTCSGNTIY
TRBV11-2,ASSLDGSTNNEQF
TRBV5-4,ASSLDWGGYNEQF
TRBV3-1,ASSHKRFGTSGTYEQY
TRBV7-9,ASRLPRDTQY
TRBV11-2,ASSYPGLAGVSEQY
TRBV24-1,ATSDLPVTGELF